This is a list of T cell receptor beta chains from one sample in a study of radiotherapy plus CTLA-4 blockade in lung cancer. Clones were read by immunoSEQ multiplex PCR, and TCRdb kept only the in-frame ones, dropping some. The table includes around 99,000 clones, almost 90% detected once. The sample in question was peripheral blood, obtained from a patient treated with radiotherapy plus ipilimumab. The receptors come from a human donor with non-small cell lung cancer that progressed on radiotherapy plus ipilimumab. Each CDR3 is given with its conserved first and last residue. D genes are given only for firm matches. The listing skips clone size in some rows; elsewhere it reads once, few, many or a size class.

d_call j_call clone_size v_call cdr3_aa cdr3_nt
NA TRBJ2-7 NA TRBV11-1 CASSLDHQSGEQYF TGTGCCAGCAGCTTAGATCATCAATCGGGCGAGCAGTACTTC
NA TRBJ2-7 NA TRBV4-1 CASSQDLGLEQYF TGCGCCAGCAGCCAAGATCTCGGTCTCGAGCAGTACTTC
NA TRBJ2-5 NA TRBV15 CATSPPLGTQYF TGTGCCACCAGCCCGCCCCTGGGGACCCAGTACTTC
NA TRBJ1-2 NA TRBV11-2 CASSLGLGVGYTF TGTGCCAGCAGCTTAGGACTGGGCGTGGGCTACACCTTC
NA TRBJ1-1 few TRBV2 CASSTLFRNTEAFF TGTGCCAGCAGTACCCTTTTCAGAAACACTGAAGCTTTCTTT
NA TRBJ2-7 NA TRBV7-8 CASSLGTSLSEQYF TGTGCCAGCAGCTTAGGAACGAGCCTTTCCGAGCAGTACTTC
TRBD1 TRBJ2-5 NA TRBV10-3 CAVSRDRVQETQYF TGTGCCGTATCCCGGGACAGAGTCCAAGAGACCCAGTACTTC
NA TRBJ2-1 NA TRBV7-2 CASSLVARDSYNEQFF TGTGCCAGCAGCTTAGTAGCGCGGGACTCCTACAATGAGCAGTTCTTC
TRBD2 TRBJ2-3 NA TRBV9 CASSTSGSFTDTQYF TGTGCCAGCAGCACAAGCGGGAGTTTTACAGATACGCAGTATTTT
TRBD2 TRBJ2-1 NA TRBV7-3 CASSSSSGDSYNEQFF TGTGCCAGCAGCTCTTCTAGCGGGGATTCCTACAATGAGCAGTTCTTC
TRBD1 TRBJ1-4 NA TRBV2 CASSESAGQNEKLFF TGTGCCAGCAGCGAAAGCGCGGGACAGAATGAAAAACTGTTTTTT
TRBD1 TRBJ2-7 NA TRBV6-6 CASRDPGQIYEQYF TGTGCCAGCAGGGACCCGGGACAGATCTACGAGCAGTACTTC
NA TRBJ1-2 NA TRBV7-6 CASSLGTGDAGYTF TGTGCCAGCAGCTTAGGGACCGGAGACGCGGGCTACACCTTC
TRBD2 TRBJ2-1 NA TRBV12-5 CASVQGGSYNEQFF TGTGCTAGTGTCCAGGGAGGGTCCTACAATGAGCAGTTCTTC
NA TRBJ1-1 NA TRBV7-9 CASSLARLDTEAFF TGTGCCAGCAGCTTAGCGCGCCTGGACACTGAAGCTTTCTTT
NA TRBJ2-7 few TRBV7-9 CASSYDRYEQYF TGTGCCAGCAGCTACGACCGTTACGAGCAGTACTTC
TRBD1 TRBJ2-1 NA TRBV30 CAWSRDSSYNEQFF TGTGCCTGGAGTCGGGACAGCTCCTACAATGAGCAGTTCTTC
NA TRBJ1-2 NA TRBV7-9 CASSLATTDYGYTF TGTGCCAGCAGCTTAGCGACGACAGACTATGGCTACACCTTC
NA TRBJ1-5 NA TRBV6-5 CASSRVGSDQPQHF TGTGCCAGCAGCAGGGTTGGGAGTGATCAGCCCCAGCATTTT
NA TRBJ2-3 NA TRBV30 CAWSSYDSSGTDTQYF TGTGCCTGGAGTTCCTACGACTCCAGTGGAACAGATACGCAGTATTTT
TRBD1 TRBJ2-1 NA TRBV18 CASSPLPGQGFNEQFF TGTGCCAGCTCACCCCTTCCGGGACAGGGCTTCAATGAGCAGTTCTTC
NA TRBJ2-1 NA TRBV11-2 CASSLDPSRNEQFF TGTGCCAGCAGCTTAGATCCAAGCAGGAATGAGCAGTTCTTC
TRBD1 TRBJ1-2 NA TRBV5-4 CASSLPGGHYGYTF TGTGCCAGCAGCTTGCCAGGGGGGCACTATGGCTACACCTTC
NA TRBJ2-5 NA TRBV19 CASSVAGKEETQYF TGTGCCAGTAGTGTTGCAGGGAAGGAGGAGACCCAGTACTTC
NA TRBJ2-1 NA TRBV6-5 CASRETSSNEQFF TGTGCCAGCAGAGAGACTAGTAGCAATGAGCAGTTCTTC
NA TRBJ1-4 NA TRBV30 CAWSVGRATNEKLFF TGTGCCTGGAGTGTAGGTCGTGCAACTAATGAAAAACTGTTTTTT
NA TRBJ2-1 NA TRBV7-3 CASSAARDGHNEQFF TGTGCCAGCAGCGCTGCCCGGGACGGGCACAATGAGCAGTTCTTC
TRBD1 TRBJ1-1 NA TRBV19 CASIAPDRGSEAFF TGTGCCAGTATTGCCCCTGACAGGGGAAGTGAAGCTTTCTTT
NA TRBJ2-3 NA TRBV18 CASSPNSRGADTQYF TGTGCCAGCTCGCCCAATAGTAGGGGTGCAGATACGCAGTATTTT
NA TRBJ2-5 NA TRBV27 CASSLSMETQYF TGTGCCAGCAGTTTATCTATGGAGACCCAGTACTTC
TRBD2 TRBJ2-7 NA TRBV11-2 CASSPTRTSGTYEQYF TGTGCCAGCAGTCCTACTCGGACTAGCGGGACCTACGAGCAGTACTTC
NA TRBJ1-1 NA TRBV6-6 CASSKGRMDTEAFF TGTGCCAGCAGTAAGGGAAGAATGGATACTGAAGCTTTCTTT
TRBD1 TRBJ2-2 NA TRBV6-5 CASSQTGHTGELFF TGTGCCAGCAGCCAGACAGGGCACACCGGGGAGCTGTTTTTT
NA TRBJ1-2 NA TRBV5-8 CASSLWGADGYTF TGTGCCAGCAGCTTGTGGGGGGCCGATGGCTACACCTTC
NA TRBJ1-5 NA TRBV7-6 CASSLAPTGNNQPQHF TGTGCCAGCAGCTTAGCCCCAACAGGGAACAATCAGCCCCAGCATTTT
TRBD1 TRBJ2-1 NA TRBV14 CASSPRDRGGEQFF TGTGCCAGCAGCCCTAGGGACAGGGGTGGTGAGCAGTTCTTC
NA TRBJ1-2 few TRBV7-8 CASSYGGAGGYTF TGTGCCAGCAGCTACGGGGGCGCTGGTGGCTACACCTTC
NA TRBJ1-3 NA TRBV5-1 CASSLDPRGFGNTIYF TGCGCCAGCAGTCTGGATCCCCGAGGGTTTGGAAACACCATATATTTT
TRBD1 TRBJ2-1 NA TRBV5-4 CASSWDRVRNEQFF TGTGCCAGCAGCTGGGACAGGGTAAGAAATGAGCAGTTCTTC
NA TRBJ1-2 once TRBV6-1 CASSEAERGPYGYTF TGTGCCAGCAGTGAAGCGGAGAGGGGACCCTATGGCTACACCTTC
NA TRBJ1-1 NA TRBV9 CASSVASWTTEAFF TGTGCCAGCAGCGTAGCGTCGTGGACCACTGAAGCTTTCTTT
NA TRBJ2-3 NA TRBV7-3 CASSGGRTDTQYF TGTGCCAGCAGCGGCGGACGCACAGATACGCAGTATTTT
NA TRBJ1-2 NA TRBV15 CATSRDLGQHYGYTF TGTGCCACCAGCAGAGATTTGGGTCAGCACTATGGCTACACCTTC
NA TRBJ2-7 few TRBV1 CTSSRALGASGKISEQYF TGCACCAGCAGCCGAGCATTAGGGGCTAGCGGGAAAATCAGCGAGCAGTACTTC
TRBD2 TRBJ2-5 NA TRBV7-8 CASSSGLAGGETQYF TGTGCCAGCAGCTCAGGACTAGCGGGAGGAGAGACCCAGTACTTC
NA TRBJ2-2 few TRBV5-1 CASSLNAGELFF TGCGCCAGCAGCTTGAACGCTGGGGAGCTGTTTTTT
NA TRBJ1-5 NA TRBV6-5 CASSFGSGVSNQPQHF TGTGCCAGCAGTTTCGGGTCGGGTGTTAGCAATCAGCCCCAGCATTTT
NA TRBJ2-3 NA TRBV6-1 CASSVGRDTDTQYF TGTGCCAGCAGTGTGGGCAGGGATACAGATACGCAGTATTTT
NA TRBJ1-2 NA TRBV10-1 CASSDPWGTRGYTF TGCGCCAGCAGTGACCCCTGGGGAACCCGGGGCTACACCTTC
TRBD1 TRBJ1-1 NA TRBV18 CASSRGGGEAFF TGTGCCAGCTCAAGAGGAGGGGGCGAGGCTTTCTTT
NA TRBJ1-4 NA TRBV5-4 CASSLQGGEKLFF TGTGCCAGCAGCTTACAGGGTGGTGAAAAACTGTTTTTT
NA TRBJ2-1 NA TRBV2 CARSTETPYNEQFF TGTGCCCGCAGCACGGAGACCCCCTACAATGAGCAGTTCTTC
TRBD2 TRBJ2-7 NA TRBV30 CAWNRTPIGREQYF TGTGCCTGGAATCGGACCCCGATCGGGAGGGAGCAGTACTTC
NA TRBJ1-3 NA TRBV19 CASSMADSGNTIYF TGTGCCAGTAGTATGGCGGACTCTGGAAACACCATATATTTT
NA TRBJ2-5 few TRBV7-2 CASSSSGVETQYF TGTGCCAGCAGCTCCAGTGGTGTTGAGACCCAGTACTTC